This T cell receptor (beta chain) derives from a study of blood T cells in healthy people across ages. The CDR3 contains 17 residues. Germline V gene data show CDR1 as MNHEY and CDR2 as SVGAGI. A remark on this clonotype: The junction shows a germline mismatch at one end, possibly a read error.

Combining a sample-barcoded 5' primer with a J-beta primer mix, a second PCR ran for 7 to 11 cycles. A single record per CDR3 protein comes from TCRdb applying MiXCR to the 5' RACE reads. This repertoire shows about 640,000 distinct CDR3 sequences, roughly 58% found once; its top ten account for over 35%. The receptor comes from a man in his fifties or sixties in good health. The sample was blood. This chain connects TRBV6-5 to TRBJ1-2; D ambiguous. DNA for the CDR3: TGTGCCGGCAGTTACTCGGGCATAACGGCGGCTAACTATGGCTACACCTTC. This translates into CAGSYSGITAANYGYTF.